The present entry profiles one TCR beta chain with its context. The antigen remains undetermined. The CDR3 extends over 15 amino acids. V trimming: 6 bases; J trimming: 3 bases; junction bases outside the gene matches: 4. Per the germline V gene, CDR1 is MNHEY and CDR2 is SVGAGI. The sample comes from a study of hypomethylating agent response in myelodysplastic syndrome. For the study at large: The myelodysplastic syndrome patients comprised several men and 2 women. Overall study findings and caveats: Across all patients and within response groups, hypomethylating treatment left richness, diversity and clonality without significant change. Novel MDS antigen recognition by shared GLIPH2 clusters is possible but unvalidated.

TCRdb's copy holds only in-frame clones and misses some; the assay was immunoSEQ multiplex PCR. The sample comprises approximately 3,100 clones, around 79% of which are singletons, and over 9.5% rests with the top ten. The material was bone marrow, obtained before or after starting hypomethylating agent treatment for myelodysplastic syndrome (not recorded which). The receptor comes from a human donor with myelodysplastic syndrome. The chain joins TRBV6-5 to TRBJ2-1, with 11 bases aligning to TRBD2. The CDR3 is CASSRSGGVYNEQFF. CDR3 bases: TGTGCCAGCAGCCGTAGCGGGGGGGTCTACAATGAGCAGTTCTTC.